This TCR beta chain was sequenced during a study of prognosis after radiotherapy for stage I lung cancer. Overall study context: The tumor diagnosis was squamous cell carcinoma for over 5 patients and adenocarcinoma for twelve.

This clonotype was detected ten times or more. Trimming pared 8 bases from V and 4 bases from J, leaving 18 bases between. Looked up from germline, CDR1 is MNHEY and CDR2 is SMNVEV (reference sequence). The CDR3 runs to 14 residues. From genomic DNA, two-round multiplex PCR was used to amplify TCR beta CDR3. Primers specific to each TRBV and TRBJ gene were used in first-round PCR. One entry per CDR3 protein results from TCRdb running MiXCR on the multiplex PCR reads. The sample includes approximately 28,000 distinct CDR3 sequences, about 42% of them seen just once. The chain is built from TRBV27 and TRBJ2-7; D remains unclear. This specimen consisted of PBMCs, obtained before or after stereotactic body radiation therapy (not recorded which). This receptor was taken from a donor over 45 with non-small cell lung cancer. The CDR3 here is CASGVWVRPYEQYF. The CDR3 DNA follows: TGTGCCAGCGGAGTTTGGGTCCGGCCATACGAGCAGTACTTC.